Below, 2 T cell receptor beta chains from the same sample are listed, as sequenced in a study of cytomegalovirus exposure and HLA in healthy donors. Profiling relied on immunoSEQ multiplex PCR, and the TCRdb table lists in-frame clones only, not all of them. The top ten clones hold just under 3% of a sample with about 220,000 clones, 85% to 90% of them seen once. The sample was PBMCs. These receptors came from a woman aged 18-29 years in good health and CMV-seronegative.

CDR3 sequence: CATSSGAGTVTGELFF. DNA for the CDR3: TGTGCCACCAGCAGTGGGGCCGGGACAGTCACCGGGGAGCTGTTTTTT. The rearrangement joins TRBV15 to TRBJ2-2, with 7 bases that match TRBD1. The J segment lost 4 bases and the V segment lost 3 bases, leaving 8 bases of the junction unmatched. Germline loops: CDR1 LNHNV, CDR2 YYDKDF (reference sequence). The CDR3 length is 16 residues.

J is TRBJ2-2 and V is TRBV19; tentative D call: TRBD1 (5 bases). Germline CDR1 LNHDA, CDR2 SQIVND (reference sequence). The CDR3 length is 13 residues. The V end lost 7 bases, the J end lost 1 base, and 7 bases lay between the germline ends. The CDR3 protein is CASIDRNTGELFF. CDR3 sequence (DNA): TGTGCCAGTATCGACAGGAACACCGGGGAGCTGTTTTTT. The full variable domain, rest sourced from reference TRBV19 and TRBJ2-2, is DGGITQSPKYLFRKEGQNVTLSCEQNLNHDAMYWYRQDPGQGLRLIYYSQIVNDFQKGDIAEGYSVSREKKESFPLTVTSAQKNPTAFYLCASIDRNTGELFFGEGSRLTVL.